What follows are 32 T cell receptor beta chains derived from one specimen sequenced in a study of cytomegalovirus exposure and HLA in healthy donors. PCR amplification relied on 60 Vbeta primers (plus 13 Jbeta primers). Clones were sequenced by immunoSEQ multiplex PCR, and TCRdb holds only the in-frame ones, with some missing. The table for this sample gives under 200,000 clones. The specimen was PBMCs. All receptors derive from a man younger than 45 in good health and CMV-seronegative.

The rearrangement uses TRBV10-3 and TRBJ2-2; weak D call: TRBD2 (7 bases). The CDR3 is 15 amino acids. Germline V gives CDR1 ENHRY, CDR2 SYGVKD. Deletions cut 8 bases from V and 3 bases from J, with 16 bases between. The CDR3 DNA reads as TGTGCCATCCAAGGGGGGGGCAGAGACACCGGGGAGCTGTTTTTT. This gives the protein CAIQGGGRDTGELFF.

The gene calls are TRBV30 and TRBJ2-1; possible D gene TRBD2, 5 bases. V lost 2 bases and J lost 4, with 9 bases in between. CDR3 length equals 13 residues. The V gene's germline CDR1 is GTSNPN and CDR2 SVGIG (reference sequence). This CDR3 reads CAWSRGQYNEQFF. Here the CDR3 DNA reads TGTGCCTGGAGTCGGGGTCAGTACAATGAGCAGTTCTTC.

The chain uses TRBV27 and TRBJ2-5, with 9 bases identical to TRBD1. In germline, CDR1 is MNHEY, CDR2 SMNVEV (reference sequence). Trimming cost V 7 bases and J 6 bases; bases outside gene matches: 9. The CDR3 runs 14 residues. The CDR3 reads CASTTGGSGQTQYF. The CDR3, as DNA: TGTGCCAGCACAACAGGGGGCTCTGGACAGACCCAGTACTTC.

This rearrangement joins TRBV19 to TRBJ1-5, with 7 bases that match TRBD1. Germline V CDR1 and CDR2: LNHDA, SQIVND (reference sequence). The CDR3 has 14 amino acids. The V and J ends lost 5 bases and 6 bases, in that order; junction bases with no gene match: 7. This chain's CDR3 is CASSSGTDSQPQHF. The CDR3 region has the DNA TGTGCCAGTAGTTCTGGGACAGACAGTCAGCCCCAGCATTTT.

The chain couples TRBV28 to TRBJ1-1; 8 bases map to TRBD1. The CDR3 has 14 residues. The germline CDR1 and CDR2 sequences are MDHEN and SYDVKM. The V gene end was trimmed by 0 bases and the J gene end by 10 bases; junction bases not matched to a gene: 7. CDR3 coding DNA: TGTGCCAGCAGTTTATGGAGTCAGGGGGCGACAGCTTTCTTT. It translates to CASSLWSQGATAFF. The variable domain in full, with the rest retrieved from reference TRBV28 and TRBJ1-1, is DVKVTQSSRYLVKRTGEKVFLECVQDMDHENMFWYRQDPGLGLRLIYFSYDVKMKEKGDIPEGYSVSREKKERFSLILESASTNQTSMYLCASSLWSQGATAFFGQGTRLTVV.

The chain combines TRBV7-2 with TRBJ1-3; no reliable D call. Per germline, CDR1 SGHTA and CDR2 FQGNSA. This CDR3 comprises 16 residues. The V gene lost 5 bases and the J gene lost 1 base, with 15 bases spanning the gap. DNA for the CDR3: TGTGCCAGCAGCCGCCCCCGCGGGGAATCTGGAAACACCATATATTTT. Encoded protein: CASSRPRGESGNTIYF.

This chain connects TRBV2 to TRBJ2-2, with TRBD1 identical over 9 bases. The CDR3 consists of 15 residues. Per germline, CDR1 SNHLY and CDR2 FYNNEI. The V and J ends lost 7 bases and 4 bases, in that order; junction bases with no gene match: 7. DNA of the CDR3: TGTGCCAGCATTTCAACAGGGGGCGTCACCGGGGAGCTGTTTTTT. It is translated as CASISTGGVTGELFF.

The V and J genes are TRBV27 and TRBJ2-7; 7 nucleotides match TRBD2. The CDR3 has 15 residues. Germline CDR1 MNHEY, CDR2 SMNVEV (reference sequence). V lost 5 bases to trimming and J lost 5 bases; unmatched junction nucleotides: 12. The CDR3 reads CASSEAGLRTHEQYF. The CDR3 nucleotides read TGTGCCAGCAGTGAAGCGGGGCTTCGAACCCACGAGCAGTACTTC.

V and J are TRBV7-2 and TRBJ2-7; D possibly corresponds to TRBD1 (6 bases). The V and J ends lost 3 bases and 4 bases respectively, with 13 bases between them. The germline V gene has CDR1 SGHTA and CDR2 FQGNSA. The CDR3 runs 14 residues. The CDR3 sequence: CASSLPGTSYEQYF. Here the CDR3 DNA reads TGTGCCAGCAGCTTGCCCGGGACAAGTTACGAGCAGTACTTC.

The V and J genes are TRBV14 and TRBJ2-1; the match to TRBD2 covers 11 bases. In germline, CDR1 is SGHDN, CDR2 FVKESK. The CDR3 totals 18 residues. V shed 3 bases and J 2 bases; nucleotides not matched to a gene: 9. In DNA, the CDR3 is TGTGCCAGCAGCCAGCCGTTCCTAGCGGGAGGTGCCTACAATGAGCAGTTCTTC. It specifies CASSQPFLAGGAYNEQFF. Together with reference TRBV14 and TRBJ2-1, the CDR3 gives the full variable domain: EAGVTQFPSHSVIEKGQTVTLRCDPISGHDNLYWYRRVMGKEIKFLLHFVKESKQDESGMPNNRFLAERTGGTYSTLKVQPAELEDSGVYFCASSQPFLAGGAYNEQFFGPGTRLTVL.

For this clone: Different DNA sequences within this sample yield the same CDR3. This chain joins TRBV6-6 and TRBJ2-3; TRBD1 aligns across 9 bases. Germline CDR1 and CDR2: MNHNY and SVGAGI (reference sequence). This CDR3 has 14 residues. The J segment lost 4 bases and the V segment lost 6 bases, leaving 5 bases of the junction unmatched. In DNA form, the CDR3 reads TGTGCCAGCAGGGGGGACAGGGAGTCAGATACGCAGTATTTT. Its protein product is CASRGDRESDTQYF.

The CDR3 DNA is TGTGCCAGCAGCCTGGTGGGGGGTAGTGACTATGGCTACACCTTC. The encoded protein is CASSLVGGSDYGYTF. The genes are TRBV7-2 and TRBJ1-2; D is perhaps TRBD1 (5 bases). The CDR3 runs 15 residues. The germline V gene encodes CDR1 SGHTA and CDR2 FQGNSA. V lost 5 bases to trimming and J lost 3 bases, with 16 bases between them.

Comments on this clone: Within the sample, other DNA sequences also encode this same CDR3. V and J are TRBV30 and TRBJ1-1; D not resolved. Germline V gene lookup returns CDR1 GTSNPN and CDR2 SVGIG (reference sequence). The CDR3 length is 13 residues. V shed 0 bases and J shed 1 base, with 6 bases lying between them. The CDR3 sequence: CAWSVRGNTEAFF. The CDR3 DNA sequence: TGTGCCTGGAGTGTACGGGGGAACACTGAAGCTTTCTTT. Variable domain in full (rest from reference TRBV30 and TRBJ1-1): SQTIHQWPATLVQPVGSPLSLECTVEGTSNPNLYWYRQAAGRGLQLLFYSVGIGQISSEVPQNLSASRPQDRQFILSSKKLLLSDSGFYLCAWSVRGNTEAFFGQGTRLTVV.

The J gene is TRBJ1-5, the V gene TRBV6-1; D might be TRBD1 (5 bases). Germline V lookup: CDR1 MNHNS, CDR2 SASEGT. The CDR3 consists of 17 residues. Trimming shortened V by 4 bases and J by 4 bases, and 20 bases separated the two germline ends. CDR3 in DNA: TGTGCCAGCAGTGTCTGGGTTGGGCAGGGAAATAATCAGCCCCAGCATTTT. It translates to CASSVWVGQGNNQPQHF.

CDR3 amino acids: CAIKSGASSSYNEQFF. In nucleotides, the CDR3 is TGTGCCATCAAGTCGGGAGCGTCGAGCTCCTACAATGAGCAGTTCTTC. This chain links TRBV15 with TRBJ2-1, with a possible D match to TRBD2 (6 bases). V lost 10 bases and J 0 bases, leaving 19 bases between the germline ends. Germline CDR1 LNHNV, CDR2 YYDKDF (reference sequence). CDR3 length: 16 amino acids.

The chain links TRBV7-2 to TRBJ1-1, with 8 positions matching TRBD1. Germline CDR1 and CDR2: SGHTA and FQGNSA. After removal of 6 bases from V and 0 bases from J, the junction contained 6 bases not matched to a gene. The CDR3 covers 15 residues. DNA for the CDR3: TGTGCCAGCAGTACAGGGGGAGTACTGAACACTGAAGCTTTCTTT. Translated: CASSTGGVLNTEAFF.

The chain joins TRBV6-6 to TRBJ1-1; D not certain. V shed 0 bases and J shed 8 bases, with 7 bases lying between them. The germline CDR1 and CDR2 sequences are MNHNY and SVGAGI (reference sequence). The CDR3 runs to 12 residues. For the CDR3, the DNA is TGTGCCAGCAGTTACTCCCTTTCCGAAGCTTTCTTT. As protein: CASSYSLSEAFF.

The chain is built from TRBV30 and TRBJ1-1, with D perhaps matching TRBD1 (5 bases). Germline V gives CDR1 GTSNPN, CDR2 SVGIG (reference sequence). The length of the CDR3 is 15 residues. Trimming took off 5 bases at V and 4 bases at J, with 20 bases between the two ends. Here the CDR3 DNA reads TGTGCCTGGCATATCGGGGGGGGTTGGGGCACTGAAGCTTTCTTT. Residues: CAWHIGGGWGTEAFF.

The rearrangement joins TRBV7-7 to TRBJ2-7; TRBD2 matches at 13 bases. Germline lookup yields CDR1 SSHAT and CDR2 FNYEAQ (reference sequence). CDR3 size: 15 residues. V gave up 5 bases and J gave up 2 bases; unmatched junction bases: 3. CDR3 sequence reads: CASSPGTSGAYEQYF. CDR3 nucleotide sequence: TGTGCCAGCAGCCCGGGGACTAGCGGGGCCTACGAGCAGTACTTC.

This chain links TRBV10-3 with TRBJ1-5, with TRBD1 as a possible D gene (6 bases). CDR3 length equals 15 residues. Trimming took 2 bases from V and 3 from J, leaving 11 bases between them. Germline CDR1 reads ENHRY; CDR2 reads SYGVKD. CDR3 sequence: CAISERGGSNQPQHF. The CDR3 DNA reads TGTGCCATCAGTGAGAGGGGGGGGTCCAATCAGCCCCAGCATTTT.

The gene calls are TRBV18 and TRBJ2-5, with a tentative D call TRBD1 (5 bases). The length of the CDR3 is 14 residues. Looked up from germline, CDR1 is KGHSH and CDR2 is LQKENI. The V end lost 2 bases, the J end lost 4 bases, and 11 bases lay between the germline ends. The CDR3 protein is CASSPNSRGETQYF. DNA of the CDR3: TGTGCCAGCTCACCAAATAGTAGGGGAGAGACCCAGTACTTC.

This chain uses TRBV11-2 with TRBJ2-5, with TRBD2 matching over 13 bases. The germline V gene has CDR1 SGHAT and CDR2 FQNNGV. The CDR3 contains 16 residues. V lost 5 bases and J lost 5; bases outside the gene matches: 8. The CDR3 here is CASSPGTSGDSETQYF. The CDR3 nucleotides read TGTGCCAGCAGCCCCGGGACTAGCGGGGATTCGGAGACCCAGTACTTC.

This rearrangement joins TRBV2 to TRBJ1-3; TRBD1 aligns across 8 bases. Looked up from germline, CDR1 is SNHLY and CDR2 is FYNNEI. This CDR3 region has 15 residues. Trimming cost V 6 bases and J 4 bases; bases outside gene matches: 8. DNA for the CDR3: TGTGCCAGCAGGGCGACAGGGGTGAGAGGAAACACCATATATTTT. Its protein product is CASRATGVRGNTIYF.

The chain recombines TRBV5-1 with TRBJ2-1, with D possibly being TRBD2 (6 bases). Trimming removed 0 bases at V and 6 bases at J, with 13 bases between. Germline V gene lookup returns CDR1 SGHRS and CDR2 YFSETQ. This CDR3 is built from 15 residues. Here the CDR3 DNA reads TGCGCCAGCAGCTTGGTGGAGGCGGGACCCAATGAGCAGTTCTTC. Its protein is CASSLVEAGPNEQFF.

The CDR3 region is CASSDRAGPYEQYF. For the CDR3, the DNA is TGTGCCAGCTCGGACAGGGCGGGCCCCTACGAGCAGTACTTC. The chain uses TRBV2 and TRBJ2-7; 8 positions match TRBD1. V was clipped by 8 bases and J by 2 bases; unmatched bases: 8. CDR3 length: 14 residues. CDR1 is SNHLY, CDR2 FYNNEI, per germline.

The chain combines TRBV14 with TRBJ1-1; 10 nucleotides line up with TRBD1. V lost 5 bases and J lost 1; bases outside the gene matches: 4. CDR3 size: 15 residues. Germline CDR1 is SGHDN and CDR2 is FVKESK. CDR3 sequence: CASSTRTGGNTEAFF. CDR3 coding DNA: TGTGCCAGCAGCACACGGACAGGGGGGAACACTGAAGCTTTCTTT.

The chain joins TRBV6-5 to TRBJ1-2; D may be TRBD1 (5 bases). The CDR3 covers 15 residues. Trimming cost V 8 bases and J 7 bases, with 23 bases left between them. Germline CDR1 reads MNHEY; CDR2 reads SVGAGI. The CDR3 loop reads CASSPNRGYDSGYTF. As DNA, the CDR3 is TGTGCCAGCTCCCCCAACCGGGGGTACGATAGTGGCTACACCTTC.

On this clone itself: One end of the junction fails to match germline, which may point to a read error. V is TRBV5-1 and J is TRBJ2-3; TRBD1 matches at 10 bases. Germline V gene lookup returns CDR1 SGHRS and CDR2 YFSETQ. The CDR3 extends over 18 amino acids. The CDR3 DNA reads as TGCGCCAGCAGCTTTGGGACAGGGGCCCTTGATCGCACCGATACGCAGTATTTT. Translating it yields CASSFGTGALDRTDTQYF.

This rearrangement joins TRBV19 to TRBJ1-3, with D perhaps matching TRBD1 (6 bases). Per the germline V gene, CDR1 is LNHDA and CDR2 is SQIVND (reference sequence). Deletions cut 3 bases from V and 1 base from J, with 13 bases between. The CDR3 is made up of 16 amino acids. CDR3: CASSIPGQGSGNTIYF. DNA of the CDR3: TGTGCCAGTAGTATTCCGGGACAAGGGTCTGGAAACACCATATATTTT.

The chain recombines TRBV7-9 with TRBJ2-7, with TRBD2 identical over 10 bases. Germline CDR1 SEHNR, CDR2 FQNEAQ (reference sequence). This CDR3 has 15 residues. Trimming at V came to 2 bases and at J to 6 bases, leaving 7 bases not matched to a gene. The chain's CDR3 is CASSLKAGGQVEQYF. The DNA for the CDR3 is TGTGCCAGCAGCTTAAAAGCGGGGGGGCAAGTCGAGCAGTACTTC.

The rearrangement uses TRBV7-6 and TRBJ1-1; no definite D call. The germline gives CDR1 SGHVS, CDR2 FNYEAQ. The germline V and J ends were trimmed by 0 bases and 0 bases, with 8 bases remaining between them. CDR3 length equals 15 residues. The CDR3 DNA follows: TGTGCCAGCAGCTTAGCCGAGAACTTGAACACTGAAGCTTTCTTT. Its protein product is CASSLAENLNTEAFF.

The chain is built from TRBV5-6 and TRBJ1-4; D is perhaps TRBD1 (6 bases). V was trimmed by 2 bases and J by 4 bases, leaving 15 bases between them. Germline CDR1 and CDR2: SGHDT and YYEEEE. The CDR3 totals 16 residues. As DNA, the CDR3 is TGTGCCAGCAGCTTCCGTGGCAGGGGTTATAATGAAAAACTGTTTTTT. Protein: CASSFRGRGYNEKLFF. Full variable domain (remainder filled in from reference TRBV5-6 and TRBJ1-4): DAGVTQSPTHLIKTRGQQVTLRCSPKSGHDTVSWYQQALGQGPQFIFQYYEEEERQRGNFPDRFSGHQFPNYSSELNVNALLLGDSALYLCASSFRGRGYNEKLFFGSGTQLSVL.